The present T cell receptor beta chain was sequenced within a study of T cells in Graves' hyperthyroidism and ophthalmopathy. Notes on the study in general: The model identified upcoming ophthalmopathy a median about six months ahead of onset.

This CDR3 comprises 13 residues. The V end was cut by 4 bases, the J end by 4 bases, with 10 bases between. From germline, CDR1 is SQVTM and CDR2 ANQGSEA. What was amplified from RNA transcripts were TCR beta CDR3 regions. Primed by the HTBI set, a first-round RT-PCR was run on the TCR CDR3. TCRdb ran MiXCR on the multiplex PCR reads and lists one entry per CDR3 protein. The data contain approximately 400,000 distinct CDR3 sequences, roughly 15% of them singletons. Regarding this clonotype: Its specificity is unknown.

Sequencing was performed on blood. This clonotype was sampled from a woman aged 25 to 39 with Graves' ophthalmopathy. The chain employs TRBV29-1 and TRBJ1-4; D gene uncertain. CDR3 coding DNA: TGCAGCGTTGGGAAGAACCTTAATGAAAAACTGTTTTTT. It is translated as CSVGKNLNEKLFF.